This T cell receptor beta chain was obtained from a study of T cells in women clearing cervical HPV infection. About the study: Cases were women with histologically confirmed HPV16-related CIN3 or worse, including a couple of invasive cancers. Study-wide results and caveats: Cases carried less TRBV6-7 than controls: 0.11% versus 0.16%.

As regards this clone: The antigen remains undetermined. From the germline J gene comes the end of the CDR3, since the read stops 3 residues before it.

Libraries were prepared by immunoSEQ multiplex PCR; TCRdb keeps only in-frame clonotypes and omits some of them. This table holds 20,000 to 25,000 clones. The germline V gene encodes CDR1 DFQATT and CDR2 SNEGSKA (reference sequence). The CDR3 runs 15 residues. Deletions cut 6 bases from V and 6 bases from J, with 22 bases between. The specimen was blood buffy coat. This TCR derives from a woman between 18 and 69 years old with a cervical HPV16 infection that either progressed to CIN3+ or cleared (not recorded which). This chain links TRBV20-1 with TRBJ2-3; D might be TRBD2 (6 bases). The CDR3 protein is CSASRTSRTQDTQYF. The covered CDR3 bases are TGCAGTGCATCACGTACTAGCCGTACCCAGGATACG.